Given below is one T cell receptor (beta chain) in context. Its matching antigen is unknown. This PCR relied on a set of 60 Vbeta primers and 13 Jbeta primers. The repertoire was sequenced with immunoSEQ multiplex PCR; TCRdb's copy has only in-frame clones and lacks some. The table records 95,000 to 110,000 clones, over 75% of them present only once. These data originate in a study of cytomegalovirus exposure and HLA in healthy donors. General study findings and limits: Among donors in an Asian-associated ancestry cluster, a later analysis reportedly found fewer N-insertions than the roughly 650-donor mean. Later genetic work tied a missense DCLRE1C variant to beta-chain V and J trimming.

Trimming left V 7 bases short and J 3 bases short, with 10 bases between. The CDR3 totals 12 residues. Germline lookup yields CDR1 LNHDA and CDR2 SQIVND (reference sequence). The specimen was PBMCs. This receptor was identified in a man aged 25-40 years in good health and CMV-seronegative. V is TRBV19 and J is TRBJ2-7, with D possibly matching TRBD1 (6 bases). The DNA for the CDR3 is TGTGCCAGTACTAACAGGGACTACGAGCAGTACTTC. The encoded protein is CASTNRDYEQYF.